The T cell receptor beta chain described here comes from a study of shared clonotypes between healthy human individuals. V gave up 4 bases and J gave up 1 base, with 13 bases separating them. Germline assignment: CDR1 SGDLS and CDR2 YYNGEE. This CDR3 spans 15 amino acids. TCRdb's copy holds only in-frame clones and misses some; the assay was immunoSEQ multiplex PCR. The sample shows around 510,000 clones, 95% to 97% of them seen only once. The chain links TRBV9 to TRBJ2-3; tentative D call: TRBD2 (6 bases). This TCR derives from a woman younger than 45 in good health. Sequencing was carried out using naive CD4+ T cells sorted from blood. This sample's subset: CD45RA+ positively selected. The CDR3 region is CASSPGLARTDTQYF. CDR3 DNA sequence: TGTGCCAGCAGCCCCGGGCTAGCGCGCACAGATACGCAGTATTTT.